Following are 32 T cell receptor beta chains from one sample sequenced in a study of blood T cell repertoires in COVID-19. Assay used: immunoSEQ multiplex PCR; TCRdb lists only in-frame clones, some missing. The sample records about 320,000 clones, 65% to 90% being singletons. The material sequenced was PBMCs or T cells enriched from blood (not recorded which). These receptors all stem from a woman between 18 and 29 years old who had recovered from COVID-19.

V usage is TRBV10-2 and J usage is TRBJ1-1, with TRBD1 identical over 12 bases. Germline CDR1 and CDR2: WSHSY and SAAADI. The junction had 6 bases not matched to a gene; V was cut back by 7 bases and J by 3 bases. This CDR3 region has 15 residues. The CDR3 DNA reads TGCGCCAGCAAACGGGACAGGGGGCCTGACACTGAAGCTTTCTTT. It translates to CASKRDRGPDTEAFF.

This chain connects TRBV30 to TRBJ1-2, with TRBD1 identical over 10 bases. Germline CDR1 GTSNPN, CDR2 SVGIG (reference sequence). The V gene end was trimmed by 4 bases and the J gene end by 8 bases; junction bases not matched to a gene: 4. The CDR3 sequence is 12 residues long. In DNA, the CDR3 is TGTGCCTGGACGACAGGGGGCGCAGGCTACACCTTC. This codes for CAWTTGGAGYTF.

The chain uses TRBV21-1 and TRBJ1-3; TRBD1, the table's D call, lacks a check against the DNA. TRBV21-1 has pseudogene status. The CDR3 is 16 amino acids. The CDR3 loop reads CASSKGARGSGNTIYF. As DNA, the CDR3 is TGTGCCAGCAGCAAAGGGGCAAGGGGCTCTGGAAACACCATATATTTT.

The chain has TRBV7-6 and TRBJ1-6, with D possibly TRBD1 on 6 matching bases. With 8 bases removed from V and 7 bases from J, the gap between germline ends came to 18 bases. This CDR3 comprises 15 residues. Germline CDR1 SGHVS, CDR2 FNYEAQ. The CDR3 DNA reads TGTGCCAGCCGCGGGACGGGGAGGGGGAATTCACCCCTCCACTTT. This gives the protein CASRGTGRGNSPLHF. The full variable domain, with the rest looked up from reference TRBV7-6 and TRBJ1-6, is GAGVSQSPRYKVTKRGQDVALRCDPISGHVSLYWYRQALGQGPEFLTYFNYEAQQDKSGLPNDRFSAERPEGSISTLTIQRTEQRDSAMYRCASRGTGRGNSPLHFGNGTRLTVT.

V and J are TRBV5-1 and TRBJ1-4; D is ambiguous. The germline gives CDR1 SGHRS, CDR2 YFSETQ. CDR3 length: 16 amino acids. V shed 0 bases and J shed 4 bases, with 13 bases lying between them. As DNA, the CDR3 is TGCGCCAGCAGCTTGGGTATGATCAAGAGTAATGAAAAACTGTTTTTT. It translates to CASSLGMIKSNEKLFF.

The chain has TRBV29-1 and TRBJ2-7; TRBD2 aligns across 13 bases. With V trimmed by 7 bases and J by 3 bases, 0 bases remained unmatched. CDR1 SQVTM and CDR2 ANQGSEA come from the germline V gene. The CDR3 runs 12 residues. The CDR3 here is CSGTSGSYEQYF. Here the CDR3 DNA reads TGCAGCGGGACTAGCGGGAGCTACGAGCAGTACTTC.

In DNA form, the CDR3 reads TGTGCCAGCAGCTCGTTTGGACGAAGCGGGGGGGCGTCCCACGAGCAGTACTTC. Its translation is CASSSFGRSGGASHEQYF. The genes are TRBV5-4 and TRBJ2-7; 10 bases align to TRBD2. Germline V gene sequence: CDR1 SGHNT, CDR2 YYREEE (reference sequence). This CDR3 has 18 amino acids. Germline trimming cut 3 bases from V and 5 bases from J; bases unmatched to any gene: 17.

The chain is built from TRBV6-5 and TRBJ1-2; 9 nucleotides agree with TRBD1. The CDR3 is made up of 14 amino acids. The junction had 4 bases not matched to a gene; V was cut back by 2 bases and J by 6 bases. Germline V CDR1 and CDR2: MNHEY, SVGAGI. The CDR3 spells CASSYRQGEHGYTF. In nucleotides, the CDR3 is TGTGCCAGCAGTTACAGACAGGGGGAACATGGCTACACCTTC.

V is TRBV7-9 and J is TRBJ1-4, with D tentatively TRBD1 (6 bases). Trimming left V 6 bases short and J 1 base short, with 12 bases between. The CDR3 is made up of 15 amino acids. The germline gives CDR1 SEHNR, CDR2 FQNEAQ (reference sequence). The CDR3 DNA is TGTGCCAGCAGACAACCACAGGGAACTAATGAAAAACTGTTTTTT. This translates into CASRQPQGTNEKLFF.

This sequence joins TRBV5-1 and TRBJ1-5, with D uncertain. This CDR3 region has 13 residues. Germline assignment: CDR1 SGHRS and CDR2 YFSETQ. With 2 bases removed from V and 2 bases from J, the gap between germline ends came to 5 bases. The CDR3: CASSFQGNQPQHF. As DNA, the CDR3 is TGCGCCAGCAGCTTCCAGGGCAATCAGCCCCAGCATTTT.

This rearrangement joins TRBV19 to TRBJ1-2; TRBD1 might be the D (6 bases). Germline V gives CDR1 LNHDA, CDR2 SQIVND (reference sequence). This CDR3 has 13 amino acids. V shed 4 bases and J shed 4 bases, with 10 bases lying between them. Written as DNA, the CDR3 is TGTGCCAGTAGTAGGGGACACTCCTATGGCTACACCTTC. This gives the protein CASSRGHSYGYTF.

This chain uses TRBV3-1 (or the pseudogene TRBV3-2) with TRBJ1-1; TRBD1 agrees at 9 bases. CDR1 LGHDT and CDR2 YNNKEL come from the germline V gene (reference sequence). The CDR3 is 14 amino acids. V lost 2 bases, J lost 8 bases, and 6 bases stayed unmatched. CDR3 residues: CASSQSETGGEAFF. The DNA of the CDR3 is TGTGCCAGCAGCCAATCGGAGACAGGGGGAGAAGCTTTCTTT.

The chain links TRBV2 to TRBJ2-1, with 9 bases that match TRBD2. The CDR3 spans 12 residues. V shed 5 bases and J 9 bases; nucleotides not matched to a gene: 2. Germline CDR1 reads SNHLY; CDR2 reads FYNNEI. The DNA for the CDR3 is TGTGCCAGCAGTCCAGCGGGAGGTGAGCAGTTCTTC. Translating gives CASSPAGGEQFF.

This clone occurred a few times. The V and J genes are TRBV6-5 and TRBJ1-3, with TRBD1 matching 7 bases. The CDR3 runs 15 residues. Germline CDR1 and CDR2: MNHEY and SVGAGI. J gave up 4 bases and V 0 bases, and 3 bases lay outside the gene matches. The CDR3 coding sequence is TGTGCCAGCAGTTACTCCGGACAGGTGGGAAACACCATATATTTT. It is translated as CASSYSGQVGNTIYF.

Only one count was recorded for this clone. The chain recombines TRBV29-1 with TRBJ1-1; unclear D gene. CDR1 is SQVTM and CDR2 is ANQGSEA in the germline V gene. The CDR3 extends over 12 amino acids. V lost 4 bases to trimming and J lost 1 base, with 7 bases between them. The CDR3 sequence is CSVVAGNTEAFF. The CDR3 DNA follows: TGCAGCGTTGTGGCAGGGAACACTGAAGCTTTCTTT.

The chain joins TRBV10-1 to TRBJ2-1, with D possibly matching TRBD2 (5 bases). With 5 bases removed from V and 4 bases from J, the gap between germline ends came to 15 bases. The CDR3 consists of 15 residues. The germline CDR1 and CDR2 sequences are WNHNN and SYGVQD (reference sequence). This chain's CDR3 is CASSYSAGDYNEQFF. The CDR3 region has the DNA TGCGCCAGCAGTTACTCTGCGGGTGATTACAATGAGCAGTTCTTC.

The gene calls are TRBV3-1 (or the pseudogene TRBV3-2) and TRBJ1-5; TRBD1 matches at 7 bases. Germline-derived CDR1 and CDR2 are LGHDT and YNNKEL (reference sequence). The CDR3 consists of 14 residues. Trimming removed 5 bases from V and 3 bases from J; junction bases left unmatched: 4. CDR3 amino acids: CASSLGQNNQPQHF. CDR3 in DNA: TGTGCCAGCAGCTTGGGACAGAACAATCAGCCCCAGCATTTT.

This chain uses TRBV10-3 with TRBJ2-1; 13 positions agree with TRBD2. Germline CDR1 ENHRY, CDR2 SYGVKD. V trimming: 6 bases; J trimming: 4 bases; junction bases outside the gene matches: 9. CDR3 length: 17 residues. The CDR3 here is CAISGTSGAGGYNEQFF. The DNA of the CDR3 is TGTGCCATCAGCGGGACTAGCGGGGCAGGGGGATACAATGAGCAGTTCTTC.

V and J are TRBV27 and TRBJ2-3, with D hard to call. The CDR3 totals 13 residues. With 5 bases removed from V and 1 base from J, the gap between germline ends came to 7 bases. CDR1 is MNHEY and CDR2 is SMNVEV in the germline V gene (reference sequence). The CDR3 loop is CASSPARTDTQYF. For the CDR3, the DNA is TGTGCCAGCAGTCCAGCGCGCACAGATACGCAGTATTTT.

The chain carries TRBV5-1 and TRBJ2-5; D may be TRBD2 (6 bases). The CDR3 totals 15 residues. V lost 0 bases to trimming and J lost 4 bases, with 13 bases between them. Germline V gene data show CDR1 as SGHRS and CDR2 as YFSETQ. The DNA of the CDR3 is TGCGCCAGCAGCTTGGAAGGCAACGGGAGAGAGACCCAGTACTTC. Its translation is CASSLEGNGRETQYF.

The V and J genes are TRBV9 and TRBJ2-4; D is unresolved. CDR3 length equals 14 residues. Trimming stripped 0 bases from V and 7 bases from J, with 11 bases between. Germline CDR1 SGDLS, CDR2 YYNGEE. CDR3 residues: CASSVGATPNIQYF. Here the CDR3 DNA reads TGTGCCAGCAGCGTAGGGGCCACCCCCAACATTCAGTACTTC.

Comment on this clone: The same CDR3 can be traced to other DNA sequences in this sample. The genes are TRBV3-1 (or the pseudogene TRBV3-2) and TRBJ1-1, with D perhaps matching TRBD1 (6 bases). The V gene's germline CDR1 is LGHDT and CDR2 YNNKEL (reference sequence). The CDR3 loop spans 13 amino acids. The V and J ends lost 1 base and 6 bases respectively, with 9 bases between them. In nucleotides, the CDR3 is TGTGCCAGCAGCCAAGTACAGGGTGCTGAAGCTTTCTTT. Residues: CASSQVQGAEAFF.

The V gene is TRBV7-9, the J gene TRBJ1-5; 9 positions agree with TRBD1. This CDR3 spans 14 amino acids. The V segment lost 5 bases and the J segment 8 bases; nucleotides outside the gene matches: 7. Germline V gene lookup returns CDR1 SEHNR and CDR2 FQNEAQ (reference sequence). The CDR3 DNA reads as TGTGCCAGCAGCGCCTCACAGGGGGCGGAGCCCCAGCATTTT. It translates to CASSASQGAEPQHF.

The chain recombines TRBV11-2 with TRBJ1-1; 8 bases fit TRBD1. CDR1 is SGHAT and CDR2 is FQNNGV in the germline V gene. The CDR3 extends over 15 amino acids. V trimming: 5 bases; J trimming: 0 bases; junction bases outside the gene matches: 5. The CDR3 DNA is TGTGCCAGCAGCCCTGACAGGGGCCTGAACACTGAAGCTTTCTTT. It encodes CASSPDRGLNTEAFF.

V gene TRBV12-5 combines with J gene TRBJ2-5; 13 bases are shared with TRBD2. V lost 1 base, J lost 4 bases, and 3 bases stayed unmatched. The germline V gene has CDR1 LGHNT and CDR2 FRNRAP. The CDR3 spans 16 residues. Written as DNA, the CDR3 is TGTGCTAGTGGTTTGGGGACTAGCGGGGGTAGAGAGACCCAGTACTTC. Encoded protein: CASGLGTSGGRETQYF.

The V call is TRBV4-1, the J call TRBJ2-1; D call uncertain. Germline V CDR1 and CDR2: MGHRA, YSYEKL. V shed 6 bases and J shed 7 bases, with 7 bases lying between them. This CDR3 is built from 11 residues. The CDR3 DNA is TGCGCCAGCAGGGCAGCGAATGAGCAGTTCTTC. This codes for CASRAANEQFF.

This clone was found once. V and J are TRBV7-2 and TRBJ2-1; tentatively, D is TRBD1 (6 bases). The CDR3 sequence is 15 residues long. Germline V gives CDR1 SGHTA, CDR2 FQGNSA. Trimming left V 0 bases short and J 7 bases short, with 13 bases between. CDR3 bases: TGTGCCAGCAGCTTAGCGAAGGGGGTTTGGAATGAGCAGTTCTTC. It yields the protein CASSLAKGVWNEQFF.

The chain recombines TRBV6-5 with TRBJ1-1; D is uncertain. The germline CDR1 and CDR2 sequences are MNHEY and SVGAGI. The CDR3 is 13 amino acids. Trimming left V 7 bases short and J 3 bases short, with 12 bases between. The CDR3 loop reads CASTGLGYTEAFF. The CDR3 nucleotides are TGTGCCAGCACGGGATTGGGGTACACTGAAGCTTTCTTT.

For the CDR3, the DNA is TGTGCCAGCAGCTTTGGCAGGATTGGGAATCAGCCCCAGCATTTT. It translates to CASSFGRIGNQPQHF. The V and J genes are TRBV7-2 and TRBJ1-5; no definite D call. Deletions cut 3 bases from V and 4 bases from J, with 13 bases between. This CDR3 has 15 amino acids. Germline V lookup: CDR1 SGHTA, CDR2 FQGNSA.

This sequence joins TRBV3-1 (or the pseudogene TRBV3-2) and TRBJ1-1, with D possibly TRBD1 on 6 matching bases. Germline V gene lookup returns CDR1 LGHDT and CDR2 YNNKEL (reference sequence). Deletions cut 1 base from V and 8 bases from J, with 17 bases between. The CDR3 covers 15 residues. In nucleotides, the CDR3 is TGTGCCAGCAGCCAAGGGACAACGACAGGCGCAGAAGCTTTCTTT. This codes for CASSQGTTTGAEAFF.

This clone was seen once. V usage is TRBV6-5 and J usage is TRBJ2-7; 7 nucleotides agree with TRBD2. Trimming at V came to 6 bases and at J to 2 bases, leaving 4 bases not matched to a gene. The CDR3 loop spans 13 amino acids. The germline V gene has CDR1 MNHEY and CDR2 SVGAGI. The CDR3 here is CASRYGTTYEQYF. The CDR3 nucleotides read TGTGCCAGCAGGTACGGGACTACCTACGAGCAGTACTTC.

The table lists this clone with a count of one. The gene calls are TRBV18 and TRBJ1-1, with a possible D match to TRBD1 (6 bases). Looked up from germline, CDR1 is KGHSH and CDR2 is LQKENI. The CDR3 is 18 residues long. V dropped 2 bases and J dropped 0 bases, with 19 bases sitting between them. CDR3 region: CASSPSRVGAPMNTEAFF. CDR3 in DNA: TGTGCCAGCTCACCAAGCAGGGTGGGGGCCCCAATGAACACTGAAGCTTTCTTT.